These T cell receptor beta chains were read from a single sample in a study of control samples from healthy donors and cancer patients. The assay was immunoSEQ multiplex PCR, and TCRdb's table has in-frame clones only and misses some. The data show about 190,000 clones, approximately 91% seen once. Specimen: blood. The source of these receptors is a man aged 25-45 years in good health. Both conserved end residues are part of each CDR3. The D gene is left open where the match is weak. Rows may omit the clone size; those that give it use once, few, many or a size class.

v_gene: TRBV7-6; j_gene: TRBJ2-1; d_gene: TRBD2; abundance: -; CDR3aa: CASSFASGGAKEQFF; CDR3nt: TGTGCCAGCAGTTTTGCTAGCGGGGGGGCCAAAGAGCAGTTCTTC
v_gene: TRBV27; j_gene: TRBJ1-1; d_gene: -; abundance: -; CDR3aa: CASITRTQAFF; CDR3nt: TGTGCCAGCATTACTAGGACTCAAGCTTTCTTT
v_gene: TRBV6-5; j_gene: TRBJ1-4; d_gene: -; abundance: -; CDR3aa: CATGFRGATNEKLFF; CDR3nt: TGTGCCACCGGATTCAGGGGAGCAACTAATGAAAAACTGTTTTTT
v_gene: TRBV7-9; j_gene: TRBJ2-1; d_gene: -; abundance: -; CDR3aa: CASSPGRSYEQFF; CDR3nt: TGTGCCAGCAGCCCGGGACGCTCCTATGAGCAGTTCTTC
v_gene: TRBV7-9; j_gene: TRBJ1-4; d_gene: TRBD1; abundance: -; CDR3aa: CASSLGQGEGTNEKLFF; CDR3nt: TGTGCCAGCAGCTTGGGACAGGGGGAAGGAACTAATGAAAAACTGTTTTTT
v_gene: TRBV6-5; j_gene: TRBJ1-5; d_gene: -; abundance: -; CDR3aa: CASSKPVDSNQPQHF; CDR3nt: TGTGCCAGCAGTAAGCCAGTGGATAGCAATCAGCCCCAGCATTTT
v_gene: TRBV12-3/TRBV12-4; j_gene: TRBJ1-2; d_gene: TRBD1; abundance: -; CDR3aa: CASSPTGGYGYTF; CDR3nt: TGTGCCAGCAGCCCGACAGGGGGTTATGGCTACACCTTC
v_gene: TRBV12-5; j_gene: TRBJ2-1; d_gene: -; abundance: -; CDR3aa: CASGLPQGGAYNEQFF; CDR3nt: TGTGCTAGTGGTCTCCCGCAAGGCGGGGCCTACAATGAGCAGTTCTTC
v_gene: TRBV11-2; j_gene: TRBJ2-7; d_gene: -; abundance: -; CDR3aa: CASSLGVSYEQYF; CDR3nt: TGTGCCAGCAGCTTAGGCGTATCCTACGAGCAGTACTTC
v_gene: TRBV10-2; j_gene: TRBJ2-3; d_gene: TRBD1; abundance: -; CDR3aa: CATQTGGVGQYF; CDR3nt: TGCGCCACCCAGACAGGGGGGGTCGGGCAGTATTTT
v_gene: TRBV25-1; j_gene: TRBJ1-1; d_gene: -; abundance: -; CDR3aa: CASSSTGYSLSEAFF; CDR3nt: TGTGCCAGCAGTTCAACAGGGTATTCCCTCTCTGAAGCTTTCTTT
v_gene: TRBV24-1; j_gene: TRBJ2-3; d_gene: -; abundance: -; CDR3aa: CATSDPTGLSTDTQYF; CDR3nt: TGTGCCACCAGTGACCCAACAGGGCTCAGCACAGATACGCAGTATTTT
v_gene: TRBV12-3/TRBV12-4; j_gene: TRBJ1-1; d_gene: -; abundance: -; CDR3aa: CASSLQGGTEAFF; CDR3nt: TGTGCCAGCAGTCTCCAAGGGGGTACTGAAGCTTTCTTT
v_gene: TRBV27; j_gene: TRBJ2-1; d_gene: -; abundance: -; CDR3aa: CASSFRGYNEQFF; CDR3nt: TGTGCCAGCAGTTTCCGTGGGTACAATGAGCAGTTCTTC
v_gene: TRBV12-5; j_gene: TRBJ2-3; d_gene: -; abundance: -; CDR3aa: CASGFRGGAAGTDTQYF; CDR3nt: TGTGCTAGTGGTTTTAGGGGGGGCGCCGCGGGGACAGATACGCAGTATTTT
v_gene: TRBV6-1; j_gene: TRBJ1-5; d_gene: -; abundance: -; CDR3aa: CASSEGTGRGNQPQHF; CDR3nt: TGTGCCAGCAGTGAGGGGACCGGCAGGGGCAATCAGCCCCAGCATTTT
v_gene: TRBV9; j_gene: TRBJ2-5; d_gene: -; abundance: -; CDR3aa: CASSATDRWGRETQYF; CDR3nt: TGTGCCAGCAGCGCCACCGACAGATGGGGGAGGGAGACCCAGTACTTC
v_gene: TRBV5-1; j_gene: TRBJ1-1; d_gene: -; abundance: -; CDR3aa: CASSTGGNTEAFF; CDR3nt: TGCGCCAGCAGCACCGGGGGGAACACTGAAGCTTTCTTT
v_gene: TRBV3-1/TRBV3-2; j_gene: TRBJ2-4; d_gene: -; abundance: -; CDR3aa: CASSQDGQTVQYF; CDR3nt: TGTGCCAGCAGCCAAGACGGACAGACTGTTCAGTACTTC
v_gene: TRBV6-1; j_gene: TRBJ1-5; d_gene: -; abundance: -; CDR3aa: CASSETTQGYSNQPQHF; CDR3nt: TGTGCCAGCAGTGAAACCACCCAGGGGTATAGCAATCAGCCCCAGCATTTT
v_gene: TRBV5-1; j_gene: TRBJ2-5; d_gene: TRBD1; abundance: few; CDR3aa: CASSTDRVSETQYF; CDR3nt: TGCGCCAGCAGCACAGACAGGGTTTCGGAGACCCAGTACTTC
v_gene: TRBV6-6; j_gene: TRBJ2-7; d_gene: -; abundance: -; CDR3aa: CASSPQGTSYEQYF; CDR3nt: TGTGCCAGCAGTCCGCAGGGGACCTCCTACGAGCAGTACTTC
v_gene: TRBV27; j_gene: TRBJ1-1; d_gene: -; abundance: -; CDR3aa: CASILRAGSTEAFF; CDR3nt: TGTGCCAGCATTCTCCGAGCGGGAAGCACTGAAGCTTTCTTT
v_gene: TRBV6-5; j_gene: TRBJ1-1; d_gene: TRBD1; abundance: -; CDR3aa: CASNHRGSNTEAFF; CDR3nt: TGTGCCAGCAACCACAGGGGGAGTAACACTGAAGCTTTCTTT
v_gene: TRBV6-1; j_gene: TRBJ2-7; d_gene: TRBD1; abundance: once; CDR3aa: CASSDTGVPSYEQYF; CDR3nt: TGTGCCAGCAGTGACACAGGGGTCCCCTCCTACGAGCAGTACTTC
v_gene: TRBV5-1; j_gene: TRBJ1-2; d_gene: -; abundance: -; CDR3aa: CASSPWLGDGDGYTF; CDR3nt: TGCGCCAGCAGCCCCTGGTTAGGAGATGGCGATGGCTACACCTTC
v_gene: TRBV7-7; j_gene: TRBJ2-2; d_gene: TRBD1; abundance: -; CDR3aa: CASSRDSANTGELFF; CDR3nt: TGTGCCAGCAGCCGGGACAGCGCGAACACCGGGGAGCTGTTTTTT